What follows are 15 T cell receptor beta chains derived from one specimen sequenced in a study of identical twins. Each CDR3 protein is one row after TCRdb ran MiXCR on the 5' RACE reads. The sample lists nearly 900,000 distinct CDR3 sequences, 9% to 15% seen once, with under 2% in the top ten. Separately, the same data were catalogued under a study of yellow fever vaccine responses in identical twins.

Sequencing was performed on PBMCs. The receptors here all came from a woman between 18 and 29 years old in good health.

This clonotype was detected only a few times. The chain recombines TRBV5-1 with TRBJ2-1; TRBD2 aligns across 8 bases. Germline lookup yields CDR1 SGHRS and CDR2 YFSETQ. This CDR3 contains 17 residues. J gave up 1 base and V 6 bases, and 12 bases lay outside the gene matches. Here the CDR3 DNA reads TGCGCCAGCACCTTATCAAGCGGGAGTAGGTCCTACAATGAGCAGTTCTTC. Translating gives CASTLSSGSRSYNEQFF.

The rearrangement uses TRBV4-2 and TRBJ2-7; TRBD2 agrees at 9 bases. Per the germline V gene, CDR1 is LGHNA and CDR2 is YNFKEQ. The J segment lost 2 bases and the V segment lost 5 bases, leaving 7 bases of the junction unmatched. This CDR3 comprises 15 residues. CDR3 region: CASSYRTSDPYEQYF. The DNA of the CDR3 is TGTGCCAGCAGCTACAGGACTAGCGACCCCTACGAGCAGTACTTC.

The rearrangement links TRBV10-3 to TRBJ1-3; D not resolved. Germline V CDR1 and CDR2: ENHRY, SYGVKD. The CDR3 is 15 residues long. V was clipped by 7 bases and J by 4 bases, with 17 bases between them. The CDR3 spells CAINLEGLRGNTIYF. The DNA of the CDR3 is TGTGCCATCAACCTGGAGGGTCTCCGAGGAAACACCATATATTTT.

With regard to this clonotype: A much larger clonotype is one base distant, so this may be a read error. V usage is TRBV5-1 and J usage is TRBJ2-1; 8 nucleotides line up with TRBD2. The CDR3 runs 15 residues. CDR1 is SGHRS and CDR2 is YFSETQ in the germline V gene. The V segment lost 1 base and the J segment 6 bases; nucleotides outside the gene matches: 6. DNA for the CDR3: TGCGCCAGCAGCTTGTCTAACGGGGGGGCCAATGAGCAGTTCTTC. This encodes CASSLSNGGANEQFF.

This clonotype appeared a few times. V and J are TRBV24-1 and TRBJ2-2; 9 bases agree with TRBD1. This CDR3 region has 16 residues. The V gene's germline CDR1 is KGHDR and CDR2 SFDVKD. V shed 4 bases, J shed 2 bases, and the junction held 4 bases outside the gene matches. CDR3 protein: CATSDPGQGNTGELFF. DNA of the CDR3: TGTGCCACCAGTGACCCGGGACAGGGAAACACCGGGGAGCTGTTTTTT.

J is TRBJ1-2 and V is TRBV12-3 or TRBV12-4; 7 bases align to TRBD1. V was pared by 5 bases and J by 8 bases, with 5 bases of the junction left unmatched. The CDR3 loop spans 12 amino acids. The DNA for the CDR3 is TGTGCCAGCAGTCGGACAGGACTCGGCTACACCTTC. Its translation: CASSRTGLGYTF.

The CDR3 loop reads CASIPGRKGNQPQHF. The CDR3 DNA reads TGTGCCAGTATTCCCGGTAGAAAGGGCAATCAGCCCCAGCATTTT. The chain links TRBV19 to TRBJ1-5, with D unclear. The length of the CDR3 is 15 residues. Germline V gives CDR1 LNHDA, CDR2 SQIVND (reference sequence). Trimming took off 7 bases at V and 2 bases at J, with 15 bases between the two ends.

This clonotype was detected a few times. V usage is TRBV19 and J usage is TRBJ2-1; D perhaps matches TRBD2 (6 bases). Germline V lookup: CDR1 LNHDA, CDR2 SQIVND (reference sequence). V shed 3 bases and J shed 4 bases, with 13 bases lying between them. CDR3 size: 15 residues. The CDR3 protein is CASSILRDLYNEQFF. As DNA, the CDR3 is TGTGCCAGTAGTATTTTGCGGGACCTATACAATGAGCAGTTCTTC.

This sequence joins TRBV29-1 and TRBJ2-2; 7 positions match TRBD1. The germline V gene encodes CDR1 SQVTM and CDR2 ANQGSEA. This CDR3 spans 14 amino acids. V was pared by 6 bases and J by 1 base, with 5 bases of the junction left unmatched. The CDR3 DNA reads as TGCAGCGTGATGGGACAGCGGAACACCGGGGAGCTGTTTTTT. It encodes CSVMGQRNTGELFF.

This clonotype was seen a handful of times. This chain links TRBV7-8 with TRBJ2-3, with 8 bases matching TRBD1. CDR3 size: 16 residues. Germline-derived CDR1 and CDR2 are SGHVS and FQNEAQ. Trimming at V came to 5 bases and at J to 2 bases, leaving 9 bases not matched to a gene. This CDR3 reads CASSPGQGITTDTQYF. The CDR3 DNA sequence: TGTGCCAGCAGCCCAGGACAGGGCATTACCACAGATACGCAGTATTTT.

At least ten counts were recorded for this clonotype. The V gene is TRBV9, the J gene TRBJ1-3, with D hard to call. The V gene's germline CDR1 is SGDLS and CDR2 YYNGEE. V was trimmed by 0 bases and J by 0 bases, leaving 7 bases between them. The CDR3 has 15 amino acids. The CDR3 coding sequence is TGTGCCAGCAGCGTAGGACACAACTCTGGAAACACCATATATTTT. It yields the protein CASSVGHNSGNTIYF.

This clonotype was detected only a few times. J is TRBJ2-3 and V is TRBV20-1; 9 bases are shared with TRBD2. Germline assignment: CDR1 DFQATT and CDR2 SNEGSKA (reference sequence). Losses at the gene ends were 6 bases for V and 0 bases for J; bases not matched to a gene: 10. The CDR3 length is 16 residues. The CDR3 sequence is CSASRLAEPSTDTQYF. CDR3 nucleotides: TGCAGTGCCAGCAGACTAGCGGAACCTAGCACAGATACGCAGTATTTT.

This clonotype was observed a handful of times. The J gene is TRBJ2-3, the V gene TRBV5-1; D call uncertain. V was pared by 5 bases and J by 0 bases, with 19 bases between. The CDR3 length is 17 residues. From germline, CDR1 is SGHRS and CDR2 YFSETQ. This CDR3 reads CASRQPLRHNSTDTQYF. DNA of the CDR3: TGCGCCAGCAGACAGCCCTTGAGGCACAATAGCACAGATACGCAGTATTTT.

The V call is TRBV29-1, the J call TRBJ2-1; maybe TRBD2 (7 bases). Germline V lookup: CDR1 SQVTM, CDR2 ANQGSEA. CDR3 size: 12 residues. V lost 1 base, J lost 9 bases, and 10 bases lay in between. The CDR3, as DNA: TGCAGCGTTGAAGTGGGGGGGCGTGAGCAGTTCTTC. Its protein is CSVEVGGREQFF.

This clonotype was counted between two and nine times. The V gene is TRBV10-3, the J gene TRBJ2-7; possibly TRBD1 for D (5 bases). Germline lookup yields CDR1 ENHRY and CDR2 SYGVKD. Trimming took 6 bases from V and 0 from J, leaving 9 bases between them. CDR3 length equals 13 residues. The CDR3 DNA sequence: TGTGCCATCAGGCTGGACACCTCCTACGAGCAGTACTTC. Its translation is CAIRLDTSYEQYF.